This passage covers 23 T cell receptor beta chains from one sample sequenced in a study of response to subunit inactivated influenza vaccine. TCRdb passed the RT-PCR reads through MiXCR, listing each CDR3 protein once. The table shows approximately 530,000 distinct CDR3 sequences, with approximately 7.1% occurring only once. The material was PBMCs from blood, obtained roughly 24 months after vaccination. Receptors originate from a man aged 50-75 years who received an inactivated influenza vaccine.

This clonotype has a handful of counts. This CDR3 reads CASSSGDSGGNTIYF. Here the CDR3 DNA reads TGCGCCAGCAGCTCAGGCGACAGCGGTGGGAACACCATATATTTT. The chain links TRBV5-1 to TRBJ1-3; perhaps TRBD1 as D (5 bases). The V end was cut by 3 bases, the J end by 7 bases, with 17 bases between. Germline V gene sequence: CDR1 SGHRS, CDR2 YFSETQ. The length of the CDR3 is 15 residues.

V is TRBV9 and J is TRBJ2-1, with 11 bases lining up with TRBD2. Germline assignment: CDR1 SGDLS and CDR2 YYNGEE. J lost 10 bases, V lost 4 bases, and 10 bases had no gene match. The CDR3 has 15 amino acids. The CDR3 sequence is CASSTLSGGAGEQFF. CDR3 coding DNA: TGTGCCAGCAGCACCCTTAGCGGGGGGGCCGGGGAGCAGTTCTTC.

This rearrangement joins TRBV6-1 to TRBJ2-1; 13 nucleotides line up with TRBD2. CDR1 is MNHNS, CDR2 SASEGT, per germline. Trimming removed 6 bases from V and 6 bases from J; junction bases left unmatched: 8. The CDR3 has 16 residues. CDR3 in DNA: TGTGCCAGCAGCGAAACTAGCGGGAGGGCTTCCAATGAGCAGTTCTTC. Translating it yields CASSETSGRASNEQFF.

The chain combines TRBV5-5 with TRBJ2-5; D gene uncertain. V dropped 1 base and J dropped 5 bases, with 6 bases sitting between them. In germline, CDR1 is SGHKS, CDR2 YYEKEE (reference sequence). CDR3 length: 12 amino acids. CDR3 sequence (DNA): TGTGCCAGCAGCTTGATTTATGAGACCCAGTACTTC. It encodes CASSLIYETQYF.

This clonotype was observed many times. This chain's CDR3 is CASNPTGAVVETQYF. The DNA of the CDR3 is TGCGCCAGCAACCCGACAGGGGCGGTAGTAGAGACCCAGTACTTC. This chain joins TRBV5-1 and TRBJ2-5; TRBD1 matches at 8 bases. Germline assignment: CDR1 SGHRS and CDR2 YFSETQ. The CDR3 totals 15 residues. J gave up 4 bases and V 6 bases, and 11 bases lay outside the gene matches. The full variable domain, rest sourced from reference TRBV5-1 and TRBJ2-5, is KAGVTQTPRYLIKTRGQQVTLSCSPISGHRSVSWYQQTPGQGLQFLFEYFSETQRNKGNFPGRFSGRQFSNSRSEMNVSTLELGDSALYLCASNPTGAVVETQYFGPGTRLLVL.

The gene calls are TRBV27 and TRBJ2-5; D is possibly TRBD2 (5 bases). Deletions cut 5 bases from V and 5 bases from J, with 15 bases between. Per germline, CDR1 MNHEY and CDR2 SMNVEV (reference sequence). The CDR3 runs to 14 residues. The DNA for the CDR3 is TGTGCCAGCAGTGCGAGGGCCCGTCGGGAGACCCAGTACTTC. It yields the protein CASSARARRETQYF.

The chain has TRBV7-9 and TRBJ2-7; D is unclear. The CDR3 totals 11 residues. CDR1 and CDR2 (germline): SEHNR, FQNEAQ (reference sequence). V lost 5 bases and J lost 4, with 6 bases in between. DNA of the CDR3: TGTGCCAGCAGCATGGAATACGAGCAGTACTTC. Its protein product is CASSMEYEQYF.

This clonotype came up many times. V gene TRBV15 combines with J gene TRBJ2-1; TRBD2 might be the D (5 bases). Deletions cut 3 bases from V and 0 bases from J, with 12 bases between. CDR1 LNHNV and CDR2 YYDKDF come from the germline V gene (reference sequence). CDR3 size: 16 residues. CDR3 amino acids: CATSRTRGISYNEQFF. CDR3 nucleotides: TGTGCCACCAGCAGGACCCGGGGAATCTCCTACAATGAGCAGTTCTTC.

This clonotype showed up just a few times. The chain links TRBV5-1 to TRBJ2-5; D perhaps matches TRBD1 (6 bases). The CDR3 length is 15 residues. Germline V gene lookup returns CDR1 SGHRS and CDR2 YFSETQ. The ends were cut back, 2 bases at V and 1 base at J, with 12 bases in the middle. The CDR3 sequence: CASSFNTGSQETQYF. CDR3 nucleotides: TGCGCCAGCAGCTTTAACACAGGGTCCCAAGAGACCCAGTACTTC. Full variable domain (remainder filled in from reference TRBV5-1 and TRBJ2-5): KAGVTQTPRYLIKTRGQQVTLSCSPISGHRSVSWYQQTPGQGLQFLFEYFSETQRNKGNFPGRFSGRQFSNSRSEMNVSTLELGDSALYLCASSFNTGSQETQYFGPGTRLLVL.

This clonotype appeared a single time. An end of the junction differs from the germline gene, which may be a read error. This rearrangement joins TRBV4-2 to TRBJ1-4; 8 bases are a match to TRBD1. Per the germline V gene, CDR1 is LGHNA and CDR2 is YNFKEQ. The CDR3 has 15 amino acids. In DNA form, the CDR3 reads TGTACCAGCAGCCAAGCGACAGGGGAAAATGAAAAACTGTTTTTT. Translating gives CTSSQATGENEKLFF.

This clonotype was counted at least ten times. The chain combines TRBV5-1 with TRBJ2-1, with 8 bases identical to TRBD1. The germline V gene has CDR1 SGHRS and CDR2 YFSETQ. Trimming took 3 bases from V and 5 from J; bases not matched to a gene: 13. This CDR3 spans 17 amino acids. The CDR3 sequence: CASSWYSGTGGNNEQFF. Written as DNA, the CDR3 is TGCGCCAGCAGCTGGTACTCCGGGACAGGAGGCAACAATGAGCAGTTCTTC.

The genes are TRBV15 and TRBJ2-2, with D possibly TRBD1 on 6 matching bases. The CDR3 totals 15 residues. Deletions cut 6 bases from V and 0 bases from J, with 11 bases between. Germline V gene sequence: CDR1 LNHNV, CDR2 YYDKDF (reference sequence). The CDR3 region is CATRRGHTNTGELFF. DNA for the CDR3: TGTGCCACCAGGAGGGGACACACGAACACCGGGGAGCTGTTTTTT.

This clonotype has at least ten counts. This chain links TRBV20-1 with TRBJ2-5, with D maybe TRBD1 (7 bases). V was pared by 2 bases and J by 6 bases, with 10 bases between. Looked up from germline, CDR1 is DFQATT and CDR2 is SNEGSKA (reference sequence). The CDR3 totals 12 residues. The DNA of the CDR3 is TGCAGTGCTAGATCAGGGGGGAAGACCCAGTACTTC. This encodes CSARSGGKTQYF.

This clonotype appeared many times. This chain uses TRBV11-2 with TRBJ2-1; 11 positions match TRBD2. The germline gives CDR1 SGHAT, CDR2 FQNNGV. CDR3 size: 17 residues. The ends lost 4 bases at V and 4 bases at J; junction bases unmatched: 9. This CDR3 is CASSSRSGRAGYNEQFF. CDR3 bases: TGTGCCAGCAGCTCGCGTAGCGGGAGGGCCGGTTACAATGAGCAGTTCTTC.

In this sample, this clonotype turned up a few times. The chain recombines TRBV20-1 with TRBJ2-4, with a possible D match to TRBD2 (6 bases). The CDR3 sequence is 15 residues long. Trimming stripped 7 bases from V and 1 base from J, with 17 bases between. The V gene's germline CDR1 is DFQATT and CDR2 SNEGSKA (reference sequence). CDR3 sequence (DNA): TGCAGTGTCCCCGCGGGATTGGGGGCCAAAAACATTCAGTACTTC. This codes for CSVPAGLGAKNIQYF.

The V and J genes are TRBV6-5 and TRBJ2-2; 7 bases map to TRBD1. This CDR3 comprises 15 residues. The ends lost 0 bases at V and 4 bases at J; junction bases unmatched: 2. Germline V gene data show CDR1 as MNHEY and CDR2 as SVGAGI. In DNA, the CDR3 is TGTGCCAGCAGTTACTCGACAGGGATCACCGGGGAGCTGTTTTTT. It codes for CASSYSTGITGELFF.

This clonotype has a count of ten or more. J is TRBJ2-7 and V is TRBV4-1; TRBD1 matches 9 bases. Germline V CDR1 and CDR2: MGHRA, YSYEKL. Trimming cost V 3 bases and J 3 bases; bases outside gene matches: 6. There are 15 residues in the CDR3. CDR3 coding DNA: TGCGCCAGCAGCCATCCGGGACAGGGAAACTACGAGCAGTACTTC. Its translation is CASSHPGQGNYEQYF.

In this sample, this clonotype turned up a few times. J is TRBJ1-5 and V is TRBV20-1; tentatively, D is TRBD1 (6 bases). The CDR3 totals 14 residues. Germline loops: CDR1 DFQATT, CDR2 SNEGSKA (reference sequence). V was clipped by 4 bases and J by 0 bases, with 10 bases between them. For the CDR3, the DNA is TGCAGTGCTATCCAGGGGAATAGCAATCAGCCCCAGCATTTT. Translated: CSAIQGNSNQPQHF.

This clonotype was detected ten times or more. The rearrangement links TRBV20-1 to TRBJ2-7, with 7 bases matching TRBD1. Germline values: CDR1 DFQATT, CDR2 SNEGSKA (reference sequence). V lost 2 bases to trimming and J lost 2 bases; unmatched junction nucleotides: 9. This CDR3 region has 15 residues. CDR3 DNA sequence: TGCAGTGCTAGACCCCTCCGGGACAGTCCCTACGAGCAGTACTTC. It specifies CSARPLRDSPYEQYF.

This clonotype has a count of ten or more. CDR3 in amino acids: CASKLSGGFYGYTF. As DNA, the CDR3 is TGTGCCAGTAAATTATCCGGAGGGTTCTATGGCTACACCTTC. The rearrangement joins TRBV19 to TRBJ1-2; the D is unclear. The CDR3 contains 14 residues. Trimming shortened V by 7 bases and J by 4 bases, and 16 bases separated the two germline ends. CDR1 is LNHDA, CDR2 SQIVND, per germline (reference sequence).

This clonotype was counted many times. The CDR3 loop is CSASPTIRSEQYF. CDR3 in DNA: TGCAGTGCTAGCCCGACCATCCGGAGCGAGCAGTACTTC. The chain is built from TRBV20-1 and TRBJ2-7; D remains unclear. V lost 3 bases and J lost 6, with 15 bases in between. CDR1 is DFQATT and CDR2 is SNEGSKA in the germline V gene (reference sequence). The CDR3 loop spans 13 amino acids.

There are a few counts of this clonotype. The V and J genes are TRBV19 and TRBJ1-5; TRBD1 might be the D (5 bases). Trimming stripped 8 bases from V and 2 bases from J, with 13 bases between. The germline gives CDR1 LNHDA, CDR2 SQIVND (reference sequence). The length of the CDR3 is 14 residues. CDR3 protein: CASAPGTGNQPQHF. The CDR3 coding sequence is TGTGCCAGTGCCCCAGGGACCGGCAATCAGCCCCAGCATTTT.

The table lists this clonotype with a few counts. The gene calls are TRBV5-1 and TRBJ2-7, with D perhaps TRBD2 (5 bases). The CDR3 is 14 amino acids. Germline CDR1 reads SGHRS; CDR2 reads YFSETQ. Trimming took 1 base from V and 3 from J, leaving 11 bases between them. CDR3 in DNA: TGCGCCAGCAGCTTGATGGGAGATAGCTACGAGCAGTACTTC. As protein: CASSLMGDSYEQYF.